These 13 T cell receptor beta chains share one sample of origin, sequenced in a study of blood T cells in healthy people across ages (dated by TCRdb to about 2015). The protocol used for the library was 5' RACE. TCRdb shows the sequencer as Illumina HiSeq 2500. A second PCR of roughly 6 to 11 cycles was run with a J-beta primer mix and a sample-barcoded 5' primer. The public sequencing data were trimmed at Q25 with fastp and processed into clonotypes with MiXCR by TCRdb, which kept only in-frame beta chains. Every distinct CDR3 protein forms one entry, paired with its most common genes and DNA. The sample profile shows fewer than 1,000,000 distinct CDR3 sequences; less than 60% of them were found once. Less than 20% of the sample goes to the ten largest clones. Sequencing was carried out using blood. Receptors originate from a man aged 80 or over in good health.

This sequence joins TRBV20-1 and TRBJ2-1, with 11 nucleotides matching TRBD2. Germline assignment: CDR1 DFQATT and CDR2 SNEGSKA (reference sequence). The CDR3 is 13 amino acids. The ends lost 6 bases at V and 10 bases at J; junction bases unmatched: 8. CDR3 sequence (DNA): TGCAGTGCAGCCGGGACTAGCGGCTACGAGCAGTTCTTC. Amino acids: CSAAGTSGYEQFF.

Of note for this clonotype: One end of the junction does not line up with germline, which may come from a read error. V and J are TRBV29-1 and TRBJ2-4; TRBD1 or TRBD2 may be the D gene (5 bases each). The J call may be in error: the DNA end matches TRBJ2-5 better. Looked up from germline, CDR1 is SQVTM and CDR2 is ANQGSEA. CDR3 length: 14 amino acids. The CDR3, as DNA: TGCGGCGTTGAAGGAGGCGGTAGGGGTGAGACCCAGTACTTC. It specifies CGVEGGGRGETQYF.

A word on this clonotype: Since a much larger clone is just one base distant, this may be a read error. This sequence joins TRBV20-1 and TRBJ2-1; 10 nucleotides agree with TRBD2. CDR3 length: 17 residues. Per germline, CDR1 DFQATT and CDR2 SNEGSKA (reference sequence). Here the CDR3 DNA reads TGCAGTGCCGCACAGGGTAGCGGGAGGAACACCTACAATGAGCGGTTCTTC. This encodes CSAAQGSGRNTYNERFF.

This clonotype was observed a few times. The J gene is TRBJ2-1, the V gene TRBV20-1; perhaps TRBD2 as D (5 bases). The germline V and J ends were trimmed by 6 bases and 10 bases, with 10 bases remaining between them. Germline CDR1 DFQATT, CDR2 SNEGSKA (reference sequence). The CDR3 totals 10 residues. The CDR3: CSAGVQEQFF. CDR3 DNA: TGCAGTGCCGGGGTTCAGGAGCAGTTCTTC.

CDR3 in amino acids: CASSLISGSLQNEQFF. As DNA, the CDR3 is TGTGCCAGCAGCTTAATCAGTGGCAGCCTACAGAATGAGCAGTTCTTC. The chain joins TRBV7-3 to TRBJ2-1; no reliable D call. There are 16 residues in the CDR3. Trimming shortened V by 1 base and J by 7 bases, and 17 bases separated the two germline ends. CDR1 SGHTA and CDR2 FQGTGA come from the germline V gene.

V usage is TRBV10-3 and J usage is TRBJ2-7, with 8 nucleotides matching TRBD1. Germline loops: CDR1 ENHRY, CDR2 SYGVKD. V was pared by 2 bases and J by 4 bases, with 4 bases of the junction left unmatched. This CDR3 has 14 amino acids. This chain's CDR3 is CAISEKRDRYEQYF. The CDR3 coding sequence is TGTGCCATCAGTGAGAAGAGGGACAGGTACGAGCAGTACTTC.

This clonotype was observed a few times. This chain links TRBV12-3 or TRBV12-4 with TRBJ2-5; 8 bases fit TRBD2. The CDR3 sequence is 14 residues long. Trimming took 6 bases from V and 5 from J; bases not matched to a gene: 8. The CDR3 region is CASSTSGRMETQYF. CDR3 sequence (DNA): TGTGCCAGCAGCACGAGCGGGAGAATGGAGACCCAGTACTTC.

The chain joins TRBV6-6 to TRBJ1-4; D not resolved. Germline-derived CDR1 and CDR2 are MNHNY and SVGAGI (reference sequence). CDR3 length equals 16 residues. V was shortened by 6 bases and J by 4 bases, with 18 bases between the two germline ends. The CDR3, as DNA: TGTGCCAGCAGCTTCACGAGGAAAGATGGTAATGAAAAACTGTTTTTT. Its translation is CASSFTRKDGNEKLFF.

This clonotype was seen a handful of times. This chain links TRBV7-2 with TRBJ2-5, with 13 bases matching TRBD2. V trimming: 2 bases; J trimming: 7 bases; junction bases outside the gene matches: 10. Germline CDR1 and CDR2: SGHTA and FQGNSA. This CDR3 contains 17 residues. The chain's CDR3 is CASSLRTSGSSSMTQYF. The CDR3, as DNA: TGTGCCAGCAGCTTAAGGACTAGCGGGAGTAGTTCTATGACCCAGTACTTC.

This clonotype was seen just once. The J gene is TRBJ1-1, the V gene TRBV24-1; no definite D call. The CDR3 is 15 residues long. Trimming shortened V by 5 bases and J by 0 bases, and 12 bases separated the two germline ends. Germline V lookup: CDR1 KGHDR, CDR2 SFDVKD. The CDR3 protein is CATSGGLGVNTEAFF. The CDR3 region has the DNA TGTGCCACCAGTGGTGGGTTGGGAGTGAACACTGAAGCTTTCTTT.

The rearrangement links TRBV4-3 to TRBJ2-1; 7 bases fit TRBD2. Trimming removed 0 bases from V and 4 bases from J; junction bases left unmatched: 3. Per germline, CDR1 LGHNA and CDR2 YSLEER. The length of the CDR3 is 15 residues. This CDR3 is CASSQDQAGYNEQFF. The CDR3 region has the DNA TGCGCCAGCAGCCAAGACCAAGCGGGGTACAATGAGCAGTTCTTC.

This clonotype was counted a few times. The chain is built from TRBV28 and TRBJ2-7, with TRBD2 identical over 8 bases. Germline trimming cut 7 bases from V and 6 bases from J; bases unmatched to any gene: 8. Per the germline V gene, CDR1 is MDHEN and CDR2 is SYDVKM. The CDR3 spans 13 residues. The CDR3 reads CASIAGGGGEQYF. The CDR3 nucleotides are TGTGCCAGCATCGCGGGAGGCGGAGGCGAGCAGTACTTC.

As for this clonotype: Because it lacks the conserved phenylalanine or tryptophan at the end, this CDR3 is likely a read error. V and J are TRBV15 and TRBJ1-5; D is possibly TRBD1 (6 bases). CDR1 is LNHNV and CDR2 is YYDKDF in the germline V gene (reference sequence). Trimming pared 3 bases from V and 3 bases from J, leaving 18 bases between. The CDR3 is 17 residues long. CDR3 in amino acids: CATSRFPGAGDNQPQHL. In DNA, the CDR3 is TGTGCCACCAGCAGGTTCCCCGGGGCAGGGGACAATCAGCCCCAGCATTTA.